This T cell receptor (beta chain) was identified in a study of T cell responses to AZD1222 COVID-19 vaccine. CDR3 size: 15 residues. Looked up from germline, CDR1 is SGHRS and CDR2 is YFSETQ. The V gene lost 0 bases and the J gene lost 2 bases, with 12 bases spanning the gap. Findings of the study overall: Unmutated regions of variants are reportedly targeted by nearly half of spike-specific TCRs. Spike-specific TCR breadth rose after two AZD1222 doses, and depth rose as well.

Sequencing used immunoSEQ multiplex PCR; TCRdb keeps in-frame clones, though not all of them. The sample holds fewer than 150,000 clones; over 75% are singletons and the top ten take around 9.4%. Concerning this clone: The antigen remains undetermined.

The sequence was collected from an adult in good health. This sample comprised peripheral blood, obtained on day 0 of AZD1222 vaccination. V gene TRBV5-1 combines with J gene TRBJ2-7; D is uncertain. The CDR3 DNA reads TGCGCCAGCAGCTTGGCGGGTTCTGGGACCTACGAGCAGTACTTC. It encodes CASSLAGSGTYEQYF.